Sequencing of this TCR beta chain was carried out in a study of T cell clonotyping in hematopoietic cell transplantation. Study summary: Cytoreduction preceded collection of pretransplant recipient samples.

Notes on the study in general: Few recipient clonotypes overlapped donors; over 95% were de novo at given depth. After transplant, recipient diversity fell while pathologically expanded clonotypes grew through day 180.

Assay: immunoSEQ multiplex PCR; the TCRdb copy retains only in-frame clones and omits some. The table includes under 45,000 clones, approximately 95% detected once. The CDR3 is 14 amino acids. CDR1 and CDR2 from the germline V gene are SGHNT and YENEEA. Deletions cut 2 bases from V and 1 base from J, with 5 bases between. Time point noted: recipient sample about 28 days before transplant, after cytoreduction. As regards this clone: Antigen unknown.

V gene TRBV11-3 combines with J gene TRBJ2-2; D unresolved. This receptor was taken from a man in his forties or fifties with chronic myeloid leukemia. Some clones in this sample may be carry-over from other donors' samples. This material consisted of peripheral blood mononuclear cells, taken before stem cell transplant. CDR3 protein: CASSLRVNTGELFF. The CDR3, as DNA: TGTGCCAGCAGCTTAAGGGTGAACACCGGGGAGCTGTTTTTT.